This TCR beta chain was sequenced during a study of blood T cell repertoires in COVID-19. The CDR3 has 11 amino acids. In germline, CDR1 is MNHEY, CDR2 SMNVEV (reference sequence). V lost 6 bases, J lost 4 bases, and 4 bases lay in between. Repertoires were generated with immunoSEQ multiplex PCR, while TCRdb's copy carries only in-frame clones and drops some. Of fewer than 110,000 clones in the sample, roughly 84% were seen once. The chain couples TRBV27 to TRBJ2-1; D call uncertain. This receptor was taken from a human donor in a cohort sampled during active COVID-19. Sequenced: peripheral blood. The DNA of the CDR3 is TGTGCCAGCAGCCAGTACAATGAGCAGTTCTTC. This gives the protein CASSQYNEQFF.